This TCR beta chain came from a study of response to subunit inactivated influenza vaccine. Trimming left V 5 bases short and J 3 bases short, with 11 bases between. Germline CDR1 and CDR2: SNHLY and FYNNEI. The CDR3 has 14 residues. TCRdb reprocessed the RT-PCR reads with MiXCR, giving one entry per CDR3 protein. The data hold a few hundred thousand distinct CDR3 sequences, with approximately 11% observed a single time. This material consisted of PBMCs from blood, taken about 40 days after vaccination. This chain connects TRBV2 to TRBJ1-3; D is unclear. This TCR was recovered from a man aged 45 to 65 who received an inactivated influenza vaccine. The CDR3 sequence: CASSLSRNGNTIYF. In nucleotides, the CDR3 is TGTGCCAGCAGTCTGTCAAGGAATGGAAACACCATATATTTT.